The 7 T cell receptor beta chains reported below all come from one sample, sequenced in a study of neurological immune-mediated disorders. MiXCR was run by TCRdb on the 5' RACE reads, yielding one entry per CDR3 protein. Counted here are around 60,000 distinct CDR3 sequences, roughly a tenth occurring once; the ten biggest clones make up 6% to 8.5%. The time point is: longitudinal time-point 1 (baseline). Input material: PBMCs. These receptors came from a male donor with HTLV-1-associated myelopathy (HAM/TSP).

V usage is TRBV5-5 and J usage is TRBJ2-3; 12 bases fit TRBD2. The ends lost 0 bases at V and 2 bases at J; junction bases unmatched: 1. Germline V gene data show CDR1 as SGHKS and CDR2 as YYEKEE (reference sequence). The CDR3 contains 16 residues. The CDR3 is CASSLGTSGNTDTQYF. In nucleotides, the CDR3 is TGTGCCAGCAGCTTGGGGACTAGCGGGAACACAGATACGCAGTATTTT.

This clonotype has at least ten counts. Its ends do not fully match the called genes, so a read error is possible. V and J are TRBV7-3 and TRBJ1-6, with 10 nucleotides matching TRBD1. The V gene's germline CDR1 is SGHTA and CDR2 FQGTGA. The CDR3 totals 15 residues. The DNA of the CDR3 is TGTTCCAGCAGCTTGATGGGGACAGGGGATTCACCCCTCCACTTT. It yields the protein CSSSLMGTGDSPLHF.

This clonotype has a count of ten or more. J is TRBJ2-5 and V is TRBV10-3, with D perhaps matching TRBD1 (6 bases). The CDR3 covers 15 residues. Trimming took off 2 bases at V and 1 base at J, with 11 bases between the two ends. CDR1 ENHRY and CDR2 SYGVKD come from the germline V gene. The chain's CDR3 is CAISEGQPSQETQYF. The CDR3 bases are TGTGCCATCAGTGAGGGACAGCCGTCCCAAGAGACCCAGTACTTC.

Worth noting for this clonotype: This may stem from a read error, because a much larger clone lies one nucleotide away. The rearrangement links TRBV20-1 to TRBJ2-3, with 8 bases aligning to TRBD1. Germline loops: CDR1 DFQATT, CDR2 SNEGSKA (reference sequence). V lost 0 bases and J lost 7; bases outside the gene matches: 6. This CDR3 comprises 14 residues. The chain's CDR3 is CSARDGQGAYTQYF. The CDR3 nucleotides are TGCAGTGCTAGAGATGGTCAGGGGGCATATACGCAGTATTTT.

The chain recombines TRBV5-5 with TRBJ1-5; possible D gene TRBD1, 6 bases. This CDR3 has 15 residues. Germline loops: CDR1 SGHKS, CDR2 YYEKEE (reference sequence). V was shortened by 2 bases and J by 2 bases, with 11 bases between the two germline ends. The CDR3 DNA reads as TGTGCCAGCAGCTTAGGGACAAGGGGCAATCAGCCCCAGCATTTT. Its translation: CASSLGTRGNQPQHF.

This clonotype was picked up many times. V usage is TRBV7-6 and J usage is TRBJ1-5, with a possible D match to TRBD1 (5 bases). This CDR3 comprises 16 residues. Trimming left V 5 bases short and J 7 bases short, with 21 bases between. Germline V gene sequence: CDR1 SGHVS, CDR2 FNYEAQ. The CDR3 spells CASSTHAGGMAQPQHF. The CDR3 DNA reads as TGTGCCAGCAGCACACACGCTGGGGGGATGGCGCAGCCCCAGCATTTT. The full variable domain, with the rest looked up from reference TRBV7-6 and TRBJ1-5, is GAGVSQSPRYKVTKRGQDVALRCDPISGHVSLYWYRQALGQGPEFLTYFNYEAQQDKSGLPNDRFSAERPEGSISTLTIQRTEQRDSAMYRCASSTHAGGMAQPQHFGDGTRLSIL.

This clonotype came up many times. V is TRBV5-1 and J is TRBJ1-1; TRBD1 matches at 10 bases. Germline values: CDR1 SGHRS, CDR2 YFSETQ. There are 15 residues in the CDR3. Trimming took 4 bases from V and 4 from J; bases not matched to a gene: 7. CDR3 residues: CASSRTTGGGTEAFF. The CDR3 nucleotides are TGCGCCAGCAGCAGAACGACAGGGGGCGGCACTGAAGCTTTCTTT.